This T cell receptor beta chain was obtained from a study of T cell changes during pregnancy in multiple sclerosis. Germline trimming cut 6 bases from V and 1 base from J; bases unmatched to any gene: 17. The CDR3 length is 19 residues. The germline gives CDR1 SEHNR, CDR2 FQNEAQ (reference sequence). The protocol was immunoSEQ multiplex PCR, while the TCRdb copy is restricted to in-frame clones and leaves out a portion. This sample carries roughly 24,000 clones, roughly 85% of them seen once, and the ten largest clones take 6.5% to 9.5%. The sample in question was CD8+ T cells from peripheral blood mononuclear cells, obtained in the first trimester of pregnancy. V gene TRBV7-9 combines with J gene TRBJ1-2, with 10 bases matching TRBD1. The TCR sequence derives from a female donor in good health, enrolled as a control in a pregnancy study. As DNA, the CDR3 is TGTGCCAGCAGACGTGAAACGGGACAGGGGCCCTATTATAACTATGGCTACACCTTC. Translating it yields CASRRETGQGPYYNYGYTF. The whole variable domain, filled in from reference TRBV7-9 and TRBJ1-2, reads DTGVSQNPRHKITKRGQNVTFRCDPISEHNRLYWYRQTLGQGPEFLTYFQNEAQLEKSRLLSDRFSAERPKGSFSTLEIQRTEQGDSAMYLCASRRETGQGPYYNYGYTFGSGTRLTVV.